The 14 T cell receptor beta chains reported below all come from one sample, sequenced in a study of CD8 T cells in Susac syndrome. With random hexamers, 0.5 to 1 ug RNA was reverse transcribed. TCRdb used MiXCR to reprocess the immunoSEQ multiplex PCR reads, holding one entry per CDR3 protein. In the table there are about 250,000 distinct CDR3 sequences, 90% to 95% of which are singletons. The sequenced material came from CD4+ T cells from PBMCs. These receptors were obtained from a human donor with multiple sclerosis.

The J gene is TRBJ2-7, the V gene TRBV5-1, with D possibly TRBD2 on 5 matching bases. Trimming cost V 4 bases and J 6 bases, with 14 bases left between them. CDR1 and CDR2 (germline): SGHRS, YFSETQ. The CDR3 consists of 13 residues. This chain's CDR3 is CASSREGLSEQYV. The CDR3 nucleotides read TGCGCCAGCAGCAGGGAAGGACTTTCCGAGCAGTACGTC.

This chain joins TRBV4-2 and TRBJ2-2, with 7 bases identical to TRBD2. With V trimmed by 6 bases and J by 1 base, 5 bases remained unmatched. Germline V gives CDR1 LGHNA, CDR2 YNFKEQ. The CDR3 consists of 15 residues. The CDR3 here is CASRPGLQNTGELFF. Here the CDR3 DNA reads TGTGCCAGCAGACCGGGACTACAGAACACCGGGGAGCTGTTTTTT.

The V gene is TRBV20-1, the J gene TRBJ2-7, with a weak D call TRBD1 (6 bases). This CDR3 is 12 amino acids long. From germline, CDR1 is DFQATT and CDR2 SNEGSKA (reference sequence). Trimming pared 2 bases from V and 6 bases from J, leaving 11 bases between. The CDR3 spells CSARQGLGEQYF. CDR3 sequence (DNA): TGCAGTGCTAGACAGGGGCTCGGCGAGCAGTACTTC.

CDR3 region: CSSSRGRDNEQFF. CDR3 bases: TGCAGTTCGAGCAGAGGGCGGGACAATGAGCAGTTCTTC. V and J are TRBV20-1 and TRBJ2-1; D is perhaps TRBD2 (5 bases). Trimming took off 8 bases at V and 5 bases at J, with 16 bases between the two ends. The CDR3 loop spans 13 amino acids. The germline CDR1 and CDR2 sequences are DFQATT and SNEGSKA (reference sequence).

The chain joins TRBV9 to TRBJ1-3; D call uncertain. Germline CDR1 is SGDLS and CDR2 is YYNGEE. Trimming took 7 bases from V and 0 from J, leaving 11 bases between them. The CDR3 covers 14 residues. The DNA for the CDR3 is TGTGCCAGCGCCCGTAGACACTCTGGAAACACCATATATTTT. Protein sequence: CASARRHSGNTIYF.

On this clonotype itself: The conserved phenylalanine or tryptophan normally closing the CDR3 is absent here, so this likely arose from a read error. The chain joins TRBV29-1 to TRBJ2-5; 10 bases fit TRBD2. The CDR3 spans 14 residues. V shed 3 bases and J 5 bases; nucleotides not matched to a gene: 6. Looked up from germline, CDR1 is SQVTM and CDR2 is ANQGSEA. CDR3: CSVDSSGGLETQYL. For the CDR3, the DNA is TGCAGCGTTGATTCTAGCGGGGGCCTGGAGACCCAGTACTTG.

V and J are TRBV9 and TRBJ2-5, with D possibly TRBD2 on 7 matching bases. V dropped 3 bases and J dropped 2 bases, with 14 bases sitting between them. This CDR3 is built from 15 residues. CDR1 and CDR2 (germline): SGDLS, YYNGEE. In DNA form, the CDR3 reads TGTGCCAGCAGCGCAACCGGGGGGCCTCAAGAGACCCAGTACTTC. As protein: CASSATGGPQETQYF.

The chain joins TRBV12-3 or TRBV12-4 to TRBJ1-1; D gene unclear. V lost 2 bases and J 6 bases, leaving 22 bases between the germline ends. The CDR3 contains 17 residues. CDR3 DNA: TGTGCCAGCAGTTTACATCGCTGGGGAGTGGGTAGGCCTGAAGCTTTCTTT. Its translation is CASSLHRWGVGRPEAFF.

This clonotype was counted only a few times. This rearrangement joins TRBV5-1 to TRBJ1-2; D call uncertain. Trimming took off 4 bases at V and 4 bases at J, with 11 bases between the two ends. The germline V gene encodes CDR1 SGHRS and CDR2 YFSETQ. The CDR3 contains 13 residues. CDR3 DNA sequence: TGCGCCAGCAGCGTCGACGGCCCCTATGGCTACACCTTC. This encodes CASSVDGPYGYTF.

The chain joins TRBV20-1 to TRBJ2-5, with unresolved D. Germline-derived CDR1 and CDR2 are DFQATT and SNEGSKA (reference sequence). The length of the CDR3 is 14 residues. Trimming pared 3 bases from V and 5 bases from J, leaving 16 bases between. The CDR3 loop reads CSASSQDLRETQYF. The CDR3 region has the DNA TGCAGTGCTAGTTCTCAGGACCTTCGGGAGACCCAGTACTTC.

The chain recombines TRBV29-1 with TRBJ2-3; D might be TRBD1 (6 bases). Germline CDR1 and CDR2: SQVTM and ANQGSEA. The CDR3 sequence is 15 residues long. The V and J ends lost 6 bases and 1 base respectively, with 17 bases between them. Written as DNA, the CDR3 is TGCAGCGTGCGGACAGATTCCTTTGGCACAGATACGCAGTATTTT. Its translation is CSVRTDSFGTDTQYF.

This chain connects TRBV6-2 or TRBV6-3 to TRBJ2-7; tentative D call: TRBD1 (5 bases). CDR3 length equals 15 residues. The germline V gene encodes CDR1 MNHEY and CDR2 SVGEGT. Trimming left V 5 bases short and J 0 bases short, with 14 bases between. CDR3 residues: CASSDPGLSSYEQYV. CDR3 nucleotide sequence: TGTGCCAGCAGTGATCCAGGGTTATCCTCCTACGAGCAGTACGTC.

The V gene is TRBV3-1, the J gene TRBJ1-5; TRBD1 aligns across 9 bases. Germline-derived CDR1 and CDR2 are LGHDT and YNNKEL (reference sequence). This CDR3 is 15 amino acids long. V lost 6 bases, J lost 6 bases, and 9 bases stayed unmatched. The DNA of the CDR3 is TGTGCCAGCAGTCAGGGACAGGGCTCTGGTCAGCCCCAGCATTTT. Its translation: CASSQGQGSGQPQHF.

The chain couples TRBV11-2 to TRBJ2-3; TRBD1 agrees at 8 bases. CDR1 and CDR2 (germline): SGHAT, FQNNGV. Trimming took 1 base from V and 4 from J; bases not matched to a gene: 10. This CDR3 is built from 17 residues. In DNA, the CDR3 is TGTGCCAGCAGCTTAGGGTTCCGGTACAGGGGGGCAGATACGCAGTATTTT. Translation: CASSLGFRYRGADTQYF.